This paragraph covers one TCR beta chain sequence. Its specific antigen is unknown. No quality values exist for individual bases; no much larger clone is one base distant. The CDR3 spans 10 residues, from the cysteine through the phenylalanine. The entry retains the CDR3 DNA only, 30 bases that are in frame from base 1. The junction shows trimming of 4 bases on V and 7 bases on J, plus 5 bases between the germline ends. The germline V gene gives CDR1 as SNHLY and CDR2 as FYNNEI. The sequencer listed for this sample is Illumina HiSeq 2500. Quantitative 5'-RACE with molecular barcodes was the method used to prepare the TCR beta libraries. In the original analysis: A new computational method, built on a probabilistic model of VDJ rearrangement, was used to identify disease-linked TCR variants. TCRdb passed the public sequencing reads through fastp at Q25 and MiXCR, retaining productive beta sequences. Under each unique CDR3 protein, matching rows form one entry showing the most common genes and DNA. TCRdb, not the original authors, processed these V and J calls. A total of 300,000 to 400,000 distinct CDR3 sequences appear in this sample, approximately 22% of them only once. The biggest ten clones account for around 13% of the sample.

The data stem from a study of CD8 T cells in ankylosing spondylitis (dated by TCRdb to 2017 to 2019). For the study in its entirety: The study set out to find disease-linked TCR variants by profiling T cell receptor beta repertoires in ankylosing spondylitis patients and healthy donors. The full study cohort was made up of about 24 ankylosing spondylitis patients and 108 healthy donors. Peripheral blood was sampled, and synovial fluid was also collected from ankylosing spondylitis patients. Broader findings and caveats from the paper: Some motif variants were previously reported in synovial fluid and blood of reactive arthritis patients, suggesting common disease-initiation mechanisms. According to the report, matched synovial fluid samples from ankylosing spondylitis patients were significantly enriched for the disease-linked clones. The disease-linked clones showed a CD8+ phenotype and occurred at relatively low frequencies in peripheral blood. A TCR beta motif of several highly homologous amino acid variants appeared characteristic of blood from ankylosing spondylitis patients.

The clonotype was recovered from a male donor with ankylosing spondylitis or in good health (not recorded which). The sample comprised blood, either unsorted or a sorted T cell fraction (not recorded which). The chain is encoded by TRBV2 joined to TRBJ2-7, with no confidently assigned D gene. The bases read TGTGCCAGCAGTGTTCTGGAGCAGTACTTC. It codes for CASSVLEQYF.